This T cell receptor beta chain was profiled in a study of cytomegalovirus exposure and HLA in healthy donors. Study results and limitations: As a later analysis revealed, the rate of TCR association differed by HLA locus, with DRB1 most and HLA-C fewest.

This clone was detected only a few times. Its antigen remains unidentified. Germline V gene data show CDR1 as MNHNS and CDR2 as SASEGT. Trimming pared 10 bases from V and 0 bases from J, leaving 12 bases between. CDR3 length equals 13 residues. Amplification used 60 Vbeta primers and 13 Jbeta primers. This table comes from immunoSEQ multiplex PCR, and its TCRdb copy is limited to in-frame clones, with some not included. Among about 14,000 clones listed, 55% to 75% were seen once. The V call is TRBV6-1, the J call TRBJ1-1; TRBD1 might be the D (5 bases). Sample: PBMCs. This receptor was identified in a woman between 45 and 65 years old in good health and CMV-seropositive. CDR3 residues: CAIERGMNTEAFF. The CDR3 coding sequence is TGTGCCATCGAACGGGGGATGAACACTGAAGCTTTCTTT.